Listed here are 21 T cell receptor beta chains from one sample, sequenced in a study of vaccination effects on CD4 cells after COVID-19. Investigators separated out CD4+ T cells once 9 to 11 days of culture had passed. The antigens for these receptors are not known. TCRdb's copy holds only in-frame clones and misses some; the assay was immunoSEQ multiplex PCR. Among around 40,000 clones listed, roughly 65% were seen once. The specimen comprised CD4+ T cells from PBMCs cultured without peptide, sampled before COVID-19 vaccination. These TCRs come from a human donor who received a COVID-19 vaccine.

This chain connects TRBV9 to TRBJ1-1; no definite D call. CDR3 length: 13 amino acids. Germline CDR1 and CDR2: SGDLS and YYNGEE. Trimming stripped 4 bases from V and 4 bases from J, with 11 bases between. The CDR3 region has the DNA TGTGCCAGCAGCCCCACCGTGGGCACTGAAGCTTTCTTT. Its translation is CASSPTVGTEAFF.

The CDR3 coding sequence is TGTGCCAGCAGAAACTCACAGTTACAGTACTTC. It codes for CASRNSQLQYF. The chain employs TRBV6-5 and TRBJ2-7, with D unresolved. The germline V and J ends were trimmed by 6 bases and 10 bases, with 13 bases remaining between them. The CDR3 is 11 amino acids. Germline V gives CDR1 MNHEY, CDR2 SVGAGI.

The rearrangement uses TRBV3-1 (or the pseudogene TRBV3-2) and TRBJ2-3; 9 bases align to TRBD2. The CDR3 covers 20 residues. V trimming: 0 bases; J trimming: 3 bases; junction bases outside the gene matches: 16. Germline lookup yields CDR1 LGHDT and CDR2 YNNKEL (reference sequence). The CDR3 spells CASSQDRWVGDTSGTDTQYF. In nucleotides, the CDR3 is TGTGCCAGCAGCCAAGATCGATGGGTAGGGGACACTAGCGGGACAGATACGCAGTATTTT.

This clone came up a few times. V is TRBV11-2 and J is TRBJ1-2, with D tentatively TRBD1 (6 bases). Germline-derived CDR1 and CDR2 are SGHAT and FQNNGV. The V gene lost 2 bases and the J gene lost 1 base, with 8 bases spanning the gap. This CDR3 spans 14 amino acids. CDR3 sequence (DNA): TGTGCCAGCAGCTTAATGGACAGTAACTATGGCTACACCTTC. Protein product: CASSLMDSNYGYTF.

The V call is TRBV6-6, the J call TRBJ2-1; 9 nucleotides line up with TRBD2. Germline values: CDR1 MNHNY, CDR2 SVGAGI (reference sequence). The CDR3 has 16 amino acids. Trimming at V came to 7 bases and at J to 4 bases, leaving 11 bases not matched to a gene. The chain's CDR3 is CASNPNSGRLYNEQFF. DNA for the CDR3: TGTGCCAGCAATCCGAACAGCGGGAGGTTGTACAATGAGCAGTTCTTC.

This sequence joins TRBV6-1 and TRBJ2-2, with D possibly TRBD2 on 7 matching bases. Trimming left V 2 bases short and J 5 bases short, with 18 bases between. The CDR3 runs 17 residues. Germline lookup yields CDR1 MNHNS and CDR2 SASEGT. The DNA for the CDR3 is TGTGCCAGCAGTGAAATAGGTTGGGAGGGGGTGACCGGGGAGCTGTTTTTT. Amino acid sequence: CASSEIGWEGVTGELFF.

The chain couples TRBV5-5 to TRBJ2-7; 7 bases line up with TRBD1. The V gene end was trimmed by 4 bases and the J gene end by 5 bases; junction bases not matched to a gene: 12. CDR3 length: 15 amino acids. Per germline, CDR1 SGHKS and CDR2 YYEKEE (reference sequence). CDR3 sequence: CASSPFPRGRHEQYF. As DNA, the CDR3 is TGTGCCAGCAGCCCCTTTCCGAGGGGGCGGCACGAGCAGTACTTC.

This clone was recorded a few times. The chain joins TRBV6-1 to TRBJ2-7; no reliable D call. V lost 5 bases and J 9 bases, leaving 14 bases between the germline ends. The CDR3 sequence is 12 residues long. CDR1 is MNHNS, CDR2 SASEGT, per germline. The CDR3 loop reads CASSPSAPMQYF. CDR3 coding DNA: TGTGCCAGCAGTCCCAGTGCACCTATGCAGTACTTC.

The chain links TRBV6-5 to TRBJ1-2, with D possibly matching TRBD1 (6 bases). This CDR3 has 14 amino acids. The ends were cut back, 7 bases at V and 3 bases at J, with 15 bases in the middle. Germline CDR1 reads MNHEY; CDR2 reads SVGAGI. CDR3 loop: CASKDRPGDYGYTF. The CDR3 DNA is TGTGCCAGCAAAGACAGGCCTGGGGACTATGGCTACACCTTC.

The rearrangement links TRBV2 to TRBJ1-2, with unresolved D. The CDR3 is made up of 14 amino acids. CDR1 and CDR2 (germline): SNHLY, FYNNEI. Trimming shortened V by 7 bases and J by 1 base, and 13 bases separated the two germline ends. DNA for the CDR3: TGTGCCAGCACATTCGAGGCCCGTAACTATGGCTACACCTTC. The encoded protein is CASTFEARNYGYTF. Combining the CDR3 with reference TRBV2 and TRBJ1-2 gives the whole variable domain EPEVTQTPSHQVTQMGQEVILRCVPISNHLYFYWYRQILGQKVEFLVSFYNNEISEKSEIFDDQFSVERPDGSNFTLKIRSTKLEDSAMYFCASTFEARNYGYTFGSGTRLTVV.

This clone appeared a few times. The V call is TRBV27, the J call TRBJ1-5, with D unclear. Deletions cut 8 bases from V and 6 bases from J, with 14 bases between. The CDR3 extends over 13 amino acids. CDR1 MNHEY and CDR2 SMNVEV come from the germline V gene (reference sequence). CDR3 nucleotide sequence: TGTGCCAGCTCCGACGGTGAGGGTCAGCCCCAGCATTTT. It codes for CASSDGEGQPQHF.

This clone came up a few times. The gene calls are TRBV7-9 and TRBJ1-2, with D perhaps matching TRBD1 (6 bases). In germline, CDR1 is SEHNR, CDR2 FQNEAQ (reference sequence). V gave up 0 bases and J gave up 4 bases, with 9 bases separating them. The CDR3 spans 14 residues. The CDR3 region is CASSLAGTFYGYTF. The CDR3 DNA follows: TGTGCCAGCAGCTTAGCAGGGACATTCTATGGCTACACCTTC.

The J gene is TRBJ2-3, the V gene TRBV10-2, with 9 bases lining up with TRBD2. The V gene's germline CDR1 is WSHSY and CDR2 SAAADI. V dropped 8 bases and J dropped 1; count of bases not matched to a gene: 7. The CDR3 totals 15 residues. The CDR3 coding sequence is TGCGCCAGCTTAGGTGTAGCGGGAGGCACAGATACGCAGTATTTT. It is translated as CASLGVAGGTDTQYF.

The rearrangement uses TRBV2 and TRBJ2-4; possibly TRBD1 for D (6 bases). The CDR3 loop spans 13 amino acids. CDR1 is SNHLY and CDR2 is FYNNEI in the germline V gene. V was pared by 8 bases and J by 3 bases, with 11 bases between. The CDR3 DNA follows: TGTGCCAGCGTGGGGGCTAGCAAAAACATTCAGTACTTC. Translating it yields CASVGASKNIQYF.

The chain links TRBV25-1 to TRBJ1-6; D remains ambiguous. The V gene's germline CDR1 is MGHDK and CDR2 SYGVNS. The CDR3 totals 15 residues. V lost 2 bases to trimming and J lost 7 bases, with 12 bases between them. The CDR3 spells CASSEEGLWNSPLHF. Here the CDR3 DNA reads TGTGCCAGCAGTGAAGAAGGGTTGTGGAATTCACCCCTCCACTTT. Drawing the rest from reference TRBV25-1 and TRBJ1-6, the complete variable domain is EADIYQTPRYLVIGTGKKITLECSQTMGHDKMYWYQQDPGMELHLIHYSYGVNSTEKGDLSSESTVSRIRTEHFPLTLESARPSHTSQYLCASSEEGLWNSPLHFGNGTRLTVT.

V gene TRBV21-1 combines with J gene TRBJ2-5; the D segment call TRBD2 is taken from the table without a DNA check. TRBV21-1 has pseudogene status. The CDR3 sequence is 16 residues long. CDR3 DNA: TGTGCCAGCAGCAAAGAACTAGCGGGGGTCCGAGAGACCCAGTACTTC. This gives the protein CASSKELAGVRETQYF.

The J gene is TRBJ2-7, the V gene TRBV7-2; TRBD1 matches at 10 bases. The CDR3 is 14 residues long. V dropped 1 base and J dropped 6; count of bases not matched to a gene: 3. Looked up from germline, CDR1 is SGHTA and CDR2 is FQGNSA. As DNA, the CDR3 is TGTGCCAGCAGCTTAGGACAGGGGGCTTTCGAGCAGTACTTC. Amino acid sequence: CASSLGQGAFEQYF.

The chain uses TRBV7-2 and TRBJ2-1; D call uncertain. The germline V and J ends were trimmed by 1 base and 3 bases, with 19 bases remaining between them. This CDR3 has 18 amino acids. Looked up from germline, CDR1 is SGHTA and CDR2 is FQGNSA. In nucleotides, the CDR3 is TGTGCCAGCAGCTTAGTTAGTAGTTCGGCTACGGTCTACAATGAGCAGTTCTTC. Translating gives CASSLVSSSATVYNEQFF. The full variable domain, its missing parts supplied by reference TRBV7-2 and TRBJ2-1, is GAGVSQSPSNKVTEKGKDVELRCDPISGHTALYWYRQSLGQGLEFLIYFQGNSAPDKSGLPSDRFSAERTGGSVSTLTIQRTQQEDSAVYLCASSLVSSSATVYNEQFFGPGTRLTVL.

This chain links TRBV18 with TRBJ1-1, with a possible D match to TRBD1 (6 bases). Germline V gene data show CDR1 as KGHSH and CDR2 as LQKENI. V lost 5 bases, J lost 6 bases, and 13 bases lay in between. The CDR3 sequence is 13 residues long. The CDR3 spells CASSSGHFAEAFF. The CDR3 DNA reads TGTGCCAGCTCATCGGGACATTTCGCTGAAGCTTTCTTT.

This rearrangement joins TRBV18 to TRBJ1-2; 8 nucleotides align to TRBD1. Germline V CDR1 and CDR2: KGHSH, LQKENI. This CDR3 has 13 amino acids. Losses at the gene ends were 3 bases for V and 5 bases for J; bases not matched to a gene: 2. CDR3 nucleotides: TGTGCCAGCTCACCGGACAGGGAATATGGCTACACCTTC. This encodes CASSPDREYGYTF.

The chain is built from TRBV13 and TRBJ2-6; 10 bases match TRBD1. Germline V gene lookup returns CDR1 PRHDT and CDR2 FYEKMQ (reference sequence). Trimming removed 3 bases from V and 11 bases from J; junction bases left unmatched: 4. This CDR3 has 14 residues. The CDR3 bases are TGTGCCAGCAGCTTCCGGGACAGGGGATACGTCCTGACTTTC. Residues: CASSFRDRGYVLTF.